Below, 27 T cell receptor beta chains from the same sample are listed, as sequenced in a study of PD-1 and CTLA-4 blockade in melanoma. Some clones are missing from TCRdb's copy, which holds only in-frame ones; the method was immunoSEQ multiplex PCR. The table shows fewer than 7,500 clones, with 75% to 85% occurring only once. Sample: CD8+ T cells from peripheral blood, taken before anti-PD-1 treatment. These receptors were taken from a human donor with melanoma.

V and J are TRBV2 and TRBJ1-5, with D possibly being TRBD1 (6 bases). The CDR3 extends over 16 amino acids. V shed 4 bases and J shed 0 bases, with 13 bases lying between them. CDR1 is SNHLY and CDR2 is FYNNEI in the germline V gene. The CDR3 coding sequence is TGTGCCAGCAGTGGTCCGACAGGAACTAGCAATCAGCCCCAGCATTTT. Translation: CASSGPTGTSNQPQHF.

This rearrangement joins TRBV30 to TRBJ1-2; D is uncertain. The length of the CDR3 is 14 residues. Germline V gives CDR1 GTSNPN, CDR2 SVGIG (reference sequence). Trimming left V 7 bases short and J 4 bases short, with 19 bases between. The CDR3 reads CAFSLQPGSYGYTF. DNA of the CDR3: TGTGCCTTCTCCCTGCAGCCCGGGAGCTATGGCTACACCTTC.

This chain links TRBV11-3 with TRBJ1-1; TRBD1 matches at 9 bases. The J segment lost 10 bases and the V segment lost 4 bases, leaving 1 base of the junction unmatched. The CDR3 is 11 amino acids. CDR1 is SGHNT, CDR2 YENEEA, per germline. The CDR3 sequence: CASSSDRGAFF. DNA of the CDR3: TGTGCCAGCAGCTCGGACAGGGGAGCTTTCTTT. The full variable domain, with the rest looked up from reference TRBV11-3 and TRBJ1-1, is EAGVVQSPRYKIIEKKQPVAFWCNPISGHNTLYWYLQNLGQGPELLIRYENEEAVDDSQLPKDRFSAERLKGVDSTLKIQPAELGDSAVYLCASSSDRGAFFGQGTRLTVV.

V usage is TRBV3-1 (or the pseudogene TRBV3-2) and J usage is TRBJ2-1; TRBD2 matches at 13 bases. Germline V gives CDR1 LGHDT, CDR2 YNNKEL (reference sequence). The junction had 6 bases not matched to a gene; V was cut back by 4 bases and J by 6 bases. This CDR3 contains 16 residues. This CDR3 reads CASSLVGTSGINEQFF. The CDR3 DNA reads as TGTGCCAGCAGCCTGGTGGGGACTAGCGGGATCAATGAGCAGTTCTTC.

The gene calls are TRBV15 and TRBJ1-4, with a possible D match to TRBD1 (5 bases). This CDR3 has 17 amino acids. Germline CDR1 and CDR2: LNHNV and YYDKDF (reference sequence). V was pared by 0 bases and J by 3 bases, with 14 bases between. This CDR3 is CATSRDQEGYANEKLFF. CDR3 sequence (DNA): TGTGCCACCAGCAGAGATCAGGAGGGGTACGCTAATGAAAAACTGTTTTTT.

The J gene is TRBJ2-5, the V gene TRBV9, with TRBD2 identical over 9 bases. CDR3 length: 15 amino acids. Germline-derived CDR1 and CDR2 are SGDLS and YYNGEE. Trimming took 4 bases from V and 0 from J; bases not matched to a gene: 4. The CDR3 bases are TGTGCCAGCAGCCCTAGCGGGGTGTACCAAGAGACCCAGTACTTC. It yields the protein CASSPSGVYQETQYF.

In DNA form, the CDR3 reads TGCGCCAGTAGACAGGGGGTTATAGCTGAAGCTTTCTTT. Amino acids: CASRQGVIAEAFF. This chain uses TRBV10-2 with TRBJ1-1; the match to TRBD1 covers 9 bases. Trimming cost V 9 bases and J 6 bases; bases outside gene matches: 8. This CDR3 comprises 13 residues. Per the germline V gene, CDR1 is WSHSY and CDR2 is SAAADI.

The gene calls are TRBV13 and TRBJ2-7; 8 positions agree with TRBD1. Per the germline V gene, CDR1 is PRHDT and CDR2 is FYEKMQ (reference sequence). J was trimmed by 5 bases and V by 5 bases; bases with no gene match: 8. The CDR3 has 14 residues. The CDR3 DNA reads TGTGCCAGCAGCCCGGACAGGGTGGGAAACGAGCAGTACTTC. It is translated as CASSPDRVGNEQYF.

The V gene is TRBV7-8, the J gene TRBJ1-5; D is unresolved. V was pared by 3 bases and J by 6 bases, with 33 bases between. This CDR3 contains 21 residues. Germline V gene lookup returns CDR1 SGHVS and CDR2 FQNEAQ. CDR3 sequence reads: CASSFRESLVVSEPLFQPQHF. For the CDR3, the DNA is TGTGCCAGCAGCTTCAGAGAAAGCTTAGTGGTGTCAGAGCCTTTATTTCAGCCCCAGCATTTT.

The V gene is TRBV5-1, the J gene TRBJ2-1; 12 bases are a match to TRBD2. CDR1 is SGHRS and CDR2 is YFSETQ in the germline V gene. Trimming at V came to 4 bases and at J to 5 bases, leaving 4 bases not matched to a gene. This CDR3 has 15 amino acids. The CDR3 coding sequence is TGCGCCAGCAGCGGGGGACTAGCGGGTGACAATGAGCAGTTCTTC. Translating it yields CASSGGLAGDNEQFF. The complete variable domain, with remaining parts taken from reference TRBV5-1 and TRBJ2-1, reads KAGVTQTPRYLIKTRGQQVTLSCSPISGHRSVSWYQQTPGQGLQFLFEYFSETQRNKGNFPGRFSGRQFSNSRSEMNVSTLELGDSALYLCASSGGLAGDNEQFFGPGTRLTVL.

This clone was found a few times. The chain has TRBV10-1 and TRBJ2-2; D call uncertain. Germline CDR1 and CDR2: WNHNN and SYGVQD (reference sequence). The germline V and J ends were trimmed by 6 bases and 2 bases, with 7 bases remaining between them. The CDR3 is 13 amino acids. The CDR3 protein is CASSQLNTGELFF. Here the CDR3 DNA reads TGCGCCAGCAGCCAGTTAAACACCGGGGAGCTGTTTTTT.

This chain uses TRBV6-5 with TRBJ2-1; D possibly corresponds to TRBD1 (6 bases). Trimming cost V 6 bases and J 0 bases, with 12 bases left between them. Germline loops: CDR1 MNHEY, CDR2 SVGAGI. There are 15 residues in the CDR3. Here the CDR3 reads CASRPLTGSYNEQFF. CDR3 DNA sequence: TGTGCCAGCAGACCCTTGACAGGCTCCTACAATGAGCAGTTCTTC.

The V and J genes are TRBV19 and TRBJ2-1; D not resolved. The CDR3 length is 12 residues. V was cut by 7 bases and J by 8 bases, with 12 bases left in between. Germline lookup yields CDR1 LNHDA and CDR2 SQIVND (reference sequence). The CDR3 DNA reads as TGTGCCAGTATAAGCCCCTGGGATGAGCAGTTCTTC. It is translated as CASISPWDEQFF.

The rearrangement joins TRBV2 to TRBJ2-5; TRBD1 or TRBD2 may be the D gene (5 bases each). Trimming cost V 5 bases and J 2 bases, with 15 bases left between them. The germline V gene encodes CDR1 SNHLY and CDR2 FYNNEI. This CDR3 comprises 15 residues. The DNA for the CDR3 is TGTGCCAGCAGTCTACCGAGGGACCAACAAGAGACCCAGTACTTC. Its translation is CASSLPRDQQETQYF.

CDR3 bases: TGTGCCAGCAGTAGGGGAGGGCACACTGAAGCTTTCTTT. Protein: CASSRGGHTEAFF. This chain connects TRBV28 to TRBJ1-1; D perhaps matches TRBD1 (5 bases). CDR1 and CDR2 from the germline V gene are MDHEN and SYDVKM. The CDR3 loop spans 13 amino acids. V gave up 5 bases and J gave up 3 bases, with 10 bases separating them.

V and J are TRBV6-5 and TRBJ1-1; D gene uncertain. The CDR3 totals 14 residues. The germline CDR1 and CDR2 sequences are MNHEY and SVGAGI. The germline V and J ends were trimmed by 5 bases and 5 bases, with 15 bases remaining between them. The CDR3, as DNA: TGTGCCAGCAGTACCCGTCCCAGGAGGACTGAAGCTTTCTTT. It encodes CASSTRPRRTEAFF.

Only a few counts were recorded for this clone. The genes are TRBV7-8 and TRBJ1-6, with D perhaps matching TRBD1 (5 bases). V was trimmed by 4 bases and J by 8 bases, leaving 12 bases between them. CDR3 length: 14 residues. Per germline, CDR1 SGHVS and CDR2 FQNEAQ. Here the CDR3 DNA reads TGTGCCAGCAGCTCTCGAGGGGCGGATTCACCCCTCCACTTT. Amino acid sequence: CASSSRGADSPLHF.

This chain's CDR3 is CASSLGIGSGKEAFF. The CDR3 nucleotides read TGTGCCAGCAGCTTAGGAATAGGTAGCGGGAAAGAAGCTTTCTTT. This chain joins TRBV13 and TRBJ1-1; unclear D gene. Germline-derived CDR1 and CDR2 are PRHDT and FYEKMQ (reference sequence). The CDR3 consists of 15 residues. The germline V and J ends were trimmed by 0 bases and 8 bases, with 16 bases remaining between them. The full variable domain, its missing parts supplied by reference TRBV13 and TRBJ1-1, is AAGVIQSPRHLIKEKRETATLKCYPIPRHDTVYWYQQGPGQDPQFLISFYEKMQSDKGSIPDRFSAQQFSDYHSELNMSSLELGDSALYFCASSLGIGSGKEAFFGQGTRLTVV.

V gene TRBV11-3 combines with J gene TRBJ2-5; D possibly corresponds to TRBD2 (6 bases). Trimming shortened V by 5 bases and J by 2 bases, and 9 bases separated the two germline ends. The CDR3 covers 13 residues. Germline CDR1 SGHNT, CDR2 YENEEA. In DNA, the CDR3 is TGTGCCAGCAGCCCGGGACTTCAAGAGACCCAGTACTTC. Protein: CASSPGLQETQYF.

The CDR3 nucleotides read TGTGCCAGCAGCCACTTAAACCCTAACTATGGCTACACCTTC. Protein product: CASSHLNPNYGYTF. V usage is TRBV14 and J usage is TRBJ1-2; D unclear. This CDR3 region has 14 residues. From germline, CDR1 is SGHDN and CDR2 FVKESK. V lost 3 bases and J lost 0, with 8 bases in between.

The chain couples TRBV7-8 to TRBJ2-3; D is ambiguous. Trimming pared 2 bases from V and 0 bases from J, leaving 9 bases between. The CDR3 totals 15 residues. In germline, CDR1 is SGHVS, CDR2 FQNEAQ. The CDR3 sequence is CASSLISSSTDTQYF. DNA for the CDR3: TGTGCCAGCAGCTTAATATCATCTAGCACAGATACGCAGTATTTT.

The chain links TRBV5-8 to TRBJ1-4, with TRBD1 matching 7 bases. CDR3 size: 16 residues. Germline-derived CDR1 and CDR2 are SGHTS and YDEGEE. The J segment lost 8 bases and the V segment lost 4 bases, leaving 14 bases of the junction unmatched. CDR3: CASSDRDPEYEEKLFF. The CDR3 region has the DNA TGTGCCAGCAGCGACAGGGACCCGGAATACGAGGAAAAACTGTTTTTT.

This chain links TRBV27 with TRBJ1-1; D unresolved. V was shortened by 7 bases and J by 1 base, with 13 bases between the two germline ends. The CDR3 is 14 amino acids. CDR1 and CDR2 from the germline V gene are MNHEY and SMNVEV (reference sequence). CDR3 coding DNA: TGTGCCAGCATGGGAAGGAGGGCGAACACTGAAGCTTTCTTT. It is translated as CASMGRRANTEAFF.

The CDR3 DNA sequence: TGTGCCTGGAGTGCTACCTCCTACGAGCAGTACTTC. It is translated as CAWSATSYEQYF. The chain links TRBV30 to TRBJ2-7; D not resolved. The ends were cut back, 1 base at V and 0 bases at J, with 4 bases in the middle. Germline V lookup: CDR1 GTSNPN, CDR2 SVGIG (reference sequence). The CDR3 sequence is 12 residues long.

The genes are TRBV5-1 and TRBJ2-3; 9 bases line up with TRBD2. The V and J ends lost 0 bases and 1 base, in that order; junction bases with no gene match: 9. CDR3 length equals 18 residues. Germline CDR1 and CDR2: SGHRS and YFSETQ. The CDR3 region has the DNA TGCGCCAGCAGCTTGGCCGAGAGCGGGAGGAGAGGCACAGATACGCAGTATTTT. Amino acids: CASSLAESGRRGTDTQYF.

The chain combines TRBV5-6 with TRBJ2-5, with a weak D call TRBD2 (6 bases). With 5 bases removed from V and 5 bases from J, the gap between germline ends came to 22 bases. Germline V gene lookup returns CDR1 SGHDT and CDR2 YYEEEE. The CDR3 is 16 amino acids. The CDR3 protein is CASSLGSGVARETQYF. Here the CDR3 DNA reads TGTGCCAGCAGTCTTGGGTCGGGAGTCGCGCGGGAGACCCAGTACTTC.

This clone was counted a few times. The chain employs TRBV12-3 or TRBV12-4 and TRBJ1-4; 7 bases are a match to TRBD1. Germline trimming cut 8 bases from V and 8 bases from J; bases unmatched to any gene: 8. This CDR3 spans 13 amino acids. This CDR3 reads CASLRDSGEKLFF. The CDR3 DNA follows: TGTGCCAGCCTCCGGGACAGTGGCGAAAAACTGTTTTTT.